The next 4 T cell receptor beta chains were all read from a single sample in a study of blood T cells in healthy people across ages. For the second PCR, which ran for about 6 to 11 cycles, a sample-barcoded 5' primer and a J-beta primer mix were used. TCRdb reprocessed the 5' RACE reads with MiXCR, giving one entry per CDR3 protein. The profile covers 1,500,000 or so distinct CDR3 sequences, with roughly 43% appearing a single time and about 4% taken by the ten largest. Sequencing was done on a sample of blood. The source of these receptors is a woman aged 18 to 35 in good health.

Only a few counts were recorded for this clonotype. The V and J genes are TRBV25-1 and TRBJ2-3; TRBD1 might be the D (6 bases). Between the trimmed V and J ends, which lost 6 bases and 4 bases, there was a span of 17 bases. There are 15 residues in the CDR3. CDR1 and CDR2 from the germline V gene are MGHDK and SYGVNS. CDR3 sequence: CASSPPGAGADTQYF. The DNA of the CDR3 is TGTGCCAGCAGCCCGCCAGGGGCAGGAGCAGATACGCAGTATTTT.

There are a few counts of this clonotype. The rearrangement joins TRBV7-9 to TRBJ2-3; 13 bases align to TRBD2. There are 16 residues in the CDR3. J was trimmed by 4 bases and V by 5 bases; bases with no gene match: 6. In germline, CDR1 is SEHNR, CDR2 FQNEAQ (reference sequence). CDR3 sequence reads: CASSLTSGGAADTQYF. In DNA, the CDR3 is TGTGCCAGCAGCCTCACTAGCGGGGGGGCCGCAGATACGCAGTATTTT.

V gene TRBV9 combines with J gene TRBJ2-6, with unresolved D. Germline CDR1 SGDLS, CDR2 YYNGEE. V lost 4 bases and J 8 bases, leaving 31 bases between the germline ends. The CDR3 runs 20 residues. The CDR3 reads CASSTQTKQSHLSETNVLTF. DNA for the CDR3: TGTGCCAGCAGCACCCAGACAAAGCAAAGTCATCTCTCTGAGACCAACGTCCTGACTTTC.

The CDR3 sequence is CSARQGSTGELFF. In DNA, the CDR3 is TGCAGTGCTCGACAGGGCAGCACCGGGGAGCTGTTTTTT. The chain joins TRBV20-1 to TRBJ2-2; the match to TRBD1 covers 7 bases. The CDR3 contains 13 residues. Germline values: CDR1 DFQATT, CDR2 SNEGSKA (reference sequence). Trimming took 5 bases from V and 4 from J; bases not matched to a gene: 4.